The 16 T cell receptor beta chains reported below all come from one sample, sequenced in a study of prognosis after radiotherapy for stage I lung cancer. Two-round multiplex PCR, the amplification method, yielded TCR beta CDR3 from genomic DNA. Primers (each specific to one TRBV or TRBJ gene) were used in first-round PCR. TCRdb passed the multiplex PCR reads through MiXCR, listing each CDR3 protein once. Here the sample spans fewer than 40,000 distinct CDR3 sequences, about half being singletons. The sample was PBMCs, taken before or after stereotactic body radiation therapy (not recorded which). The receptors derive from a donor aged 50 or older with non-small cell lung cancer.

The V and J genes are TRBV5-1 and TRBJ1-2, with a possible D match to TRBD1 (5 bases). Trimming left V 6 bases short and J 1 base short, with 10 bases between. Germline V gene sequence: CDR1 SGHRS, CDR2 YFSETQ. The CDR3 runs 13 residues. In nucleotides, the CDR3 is TGCGCCAGCAACGCAGGGAGTAACTATGGCTACACCTTC. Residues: CASNAGSNYGYTF.

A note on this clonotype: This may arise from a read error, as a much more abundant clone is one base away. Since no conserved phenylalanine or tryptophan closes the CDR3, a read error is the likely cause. CDR3 sequence reads: CASSSRSGSGGELFV. The CDR3 DNA reads TGTGCCAGCAGCTCCCGTAGCGGGTCTGGCGGGGAGCTGTTTGTT. The chain carries TRBV5-4 and TRBJ2-2; 7 bases are shared with TRBD2. The CDR3 extends over 15 amino acids. Germline V CDR1 and CDR2: SGHNT, YYREEE (reference sequence). Losses at the gene ends were 3 bases for V and 7 bases for J; bases not matched to a gene: 9.

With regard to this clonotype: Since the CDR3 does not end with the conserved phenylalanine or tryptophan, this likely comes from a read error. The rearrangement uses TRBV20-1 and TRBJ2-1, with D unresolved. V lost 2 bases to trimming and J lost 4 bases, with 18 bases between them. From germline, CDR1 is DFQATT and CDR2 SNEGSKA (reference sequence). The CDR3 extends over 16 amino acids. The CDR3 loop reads CSARYRNSHDYNEQFL. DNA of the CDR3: TGCAGTGCTAGATATAGAAATAGTCACGATTACAATGAGCAGTTCTTA.

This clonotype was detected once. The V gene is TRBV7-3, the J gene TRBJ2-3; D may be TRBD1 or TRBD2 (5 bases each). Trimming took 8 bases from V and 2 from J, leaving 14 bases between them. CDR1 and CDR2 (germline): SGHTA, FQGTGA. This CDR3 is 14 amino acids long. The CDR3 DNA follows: TGTGCCAGCGGCCTGACCGGGACCACAGATACGCAGTATTTT. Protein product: CASGLTGTTDTQYF.

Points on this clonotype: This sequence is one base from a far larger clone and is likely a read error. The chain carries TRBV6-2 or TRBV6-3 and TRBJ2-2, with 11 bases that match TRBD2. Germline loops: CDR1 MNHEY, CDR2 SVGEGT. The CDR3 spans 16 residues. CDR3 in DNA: TGTTCCGGCAGTAACCCTAGCGGGAGGCCCACCGGGGAGCTGTTTTTT. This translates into CSGSNPSGRPTGELFF.

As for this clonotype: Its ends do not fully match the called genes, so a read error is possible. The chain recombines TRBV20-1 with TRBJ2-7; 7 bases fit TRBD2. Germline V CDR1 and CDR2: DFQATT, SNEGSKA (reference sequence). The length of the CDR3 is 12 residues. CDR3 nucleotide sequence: TGCAGTGCTAACGGGGGGACCTACGAGAAGTACTTC. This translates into CSANGGTYEKYF.

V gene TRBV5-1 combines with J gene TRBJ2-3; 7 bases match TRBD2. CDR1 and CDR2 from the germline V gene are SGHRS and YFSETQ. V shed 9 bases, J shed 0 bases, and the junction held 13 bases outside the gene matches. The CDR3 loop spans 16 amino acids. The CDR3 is CAISSRSAGSTDTQYF. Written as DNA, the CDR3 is TGCGCCATCTCGAGCCGATCAGCGGGAAGCACAGATACGCAGTATTTT.

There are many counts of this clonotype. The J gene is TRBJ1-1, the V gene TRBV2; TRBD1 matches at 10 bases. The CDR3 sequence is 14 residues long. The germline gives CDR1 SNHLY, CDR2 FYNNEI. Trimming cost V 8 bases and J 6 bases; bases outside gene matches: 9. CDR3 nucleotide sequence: TGTGCCAGCGGGGGACAGGGGAATGAGGCTGAAGCTTTCTTT. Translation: CASGGQGNEAEAFF.

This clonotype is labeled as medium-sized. In DNA, the CDR3 is TGTGCCAGCAGTTACCGGGCCGTATTCTCCTATAATTCACCCCTCCACTTT. As protein: CASSYRAVFSYNSPLHF. The chain couples TRBV6-5 to TRBJ1-6; no clear D. The CDR3 is made up of 17 amino acids. CDR1 MNHEY and CDR2 SVGAGI come from the germline V gene. Trimming removed 2 bases at V and 0 bases at J, with 11 bases between.

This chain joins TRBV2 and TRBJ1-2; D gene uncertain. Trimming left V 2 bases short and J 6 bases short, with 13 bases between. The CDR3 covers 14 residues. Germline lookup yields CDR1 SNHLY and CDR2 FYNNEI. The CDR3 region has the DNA TGTGCCAGCAGTGAAAGCAAATTCCAGGATGGCTACACCTTC. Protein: CASSESKFQDGYTF.

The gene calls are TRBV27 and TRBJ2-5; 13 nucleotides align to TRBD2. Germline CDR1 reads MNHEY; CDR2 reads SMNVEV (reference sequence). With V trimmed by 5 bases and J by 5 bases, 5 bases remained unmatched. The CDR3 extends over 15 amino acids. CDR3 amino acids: CASSATSGRWETQYF. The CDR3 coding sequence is TGTGCCAGCAGTGCGACTAGCGGGAGGTGGGAGACCCAGTACTTC.

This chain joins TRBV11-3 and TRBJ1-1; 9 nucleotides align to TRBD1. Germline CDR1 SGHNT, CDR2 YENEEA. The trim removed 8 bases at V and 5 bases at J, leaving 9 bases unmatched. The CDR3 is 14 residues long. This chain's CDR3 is CASARTGAGTEAFF. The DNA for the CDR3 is TGTGCCAGCGCTCGGACAGGGGCAGGGACTGAAGCTTTCTTT.

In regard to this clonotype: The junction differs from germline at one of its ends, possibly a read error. The CDR3 loop is CAISYRLAESFF. DNA of the CDR3: TGTGCCATCAGTTATCGGCTAGCTGAATCTTTCTTT. The chain links TRBV6-9 to TRBJ1-1; D ambiguous. The CDR3 has 12 residues. Germline loops: CDR1 MNHGY, CDR2 SVAAGI.

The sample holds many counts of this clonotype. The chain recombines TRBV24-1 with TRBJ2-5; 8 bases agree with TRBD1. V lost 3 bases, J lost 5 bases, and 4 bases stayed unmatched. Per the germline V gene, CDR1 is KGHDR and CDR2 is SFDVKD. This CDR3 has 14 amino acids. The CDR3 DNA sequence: TGTGCCACCAGTGATCCGGACAGGGTCGAGACCCAGTACTTC. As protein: CATSDPDRVETQYF.

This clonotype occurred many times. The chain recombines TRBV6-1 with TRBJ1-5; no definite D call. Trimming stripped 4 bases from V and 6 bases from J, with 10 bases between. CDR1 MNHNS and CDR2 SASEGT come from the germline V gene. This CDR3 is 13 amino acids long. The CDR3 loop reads CASSAAPSQPQHF. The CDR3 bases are TGTGCCAGCAGTGCGGCCCCTAGTCAGCCCCAGCATTTT.

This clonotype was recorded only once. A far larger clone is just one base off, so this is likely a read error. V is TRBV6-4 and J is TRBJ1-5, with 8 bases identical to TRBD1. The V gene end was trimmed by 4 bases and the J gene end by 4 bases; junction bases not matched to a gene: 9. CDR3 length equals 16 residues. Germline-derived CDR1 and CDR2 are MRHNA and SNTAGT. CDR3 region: CASSAGDRWQNQPQHF. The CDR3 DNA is TGTGCCAGCAGTGCCGGGGACAGGTGGCAAAATCAGCCCCAGCATTTT.